A selection of T cell receptor beta chains follows, all from one sample in a study of beta chain features in type 1 diabetes. Some clones are missing from TCRdb's copy, which holds only in-frame ones; the method was immunoSEQ multiplex PCR. The sample lists 810,000 or so clones; roughly 17% were seen once. The material sequenced was naive CD4+ T cells from blood. The receptors shown here come from a woman aged 18-29 years in good health. Each CDR3 is given with its conserved first and last residue. D genes are given only for firm matches. Some rows have no size entry. The others give once, few or many, or a class for an expanded clone.

TGTGCCAGCACCCCTTCGACAGGGAGCTACGAGCAGTACTTC | CASTPSTGSYEQYF | TRBJ2-7 | TRBD1 | TRBV27 | few
TGTGCCATTCTACGACAGGGAGGCAATGAGCAGTTCTTC | CAILRQGGNEQFF | TRBJ2-1 | NA | TRBV10-3 | few
TGCAGTGCCACCCGACTTGTAGAGCAGTTCTTC | CSATRLVEQFF | TRBJ2-1 | NA | TRBV20-1 | few
TGTGCCAGCTCACCCGCCGGGACACCGGTCTACAATGAGCAGTTCTTC | CASSPAGTPVYNEQFF | TRBJ2-1 | NA | TRBV18 | NA
TGCGCCAGCAGCCAAGAACGACTAGCGGGAGGGCCCATAGCTTCCACAGATACGCAGTATTTT | CASSQERLAGGPIASTDTQYF | TRBJ2-3 | TRBD2 | TRBV4-1 | few
TGTGCCAGCAGCCAAAAATGGACAGGGGAGAACACTGAAGCTTTCTTT | CASSQKWTGENTEAFF | TRBJ1-1 | TRBD1 | TRBV4-2 | NA
TGTGCCAGCAGCCTCACAGGGGGCACTGAAGCTTTCTTT | CASSLTGGTEAFF | TRBJ1-1 | TRBD1 | TRBV7-8 | NA
TGTGCCAGCTCACCTGATGTTGGGAAGGGGCTGTCTGCTTTCTTT | CASSPDVGKGLSAFF | TRBJ1-1 | NA | TRBV18 | few
TGTGCCAGCAGCTCCGGTCCCCCTCATTTGAACACTGAAGCTTTCTTT | CASSSGPPHLNTEAFF | TRBJ1-1 | NA | TRBV13 | few
TGTGCCAGCGTCCGGGACAGCCACTTGAACACTGAAGCTTTCTTT | CASVRDSHLNTEAFF | TRBJ1-1 | TRBD1 | TRBV18 | few
TGTGCCAGAGCCGGACAGAGCAATCAGCCCCAGCATTTT | CARAGQSNQPQHF | TRBJ1-5 | NA | TRBV6-1 | NA
TGTGCCAGCAGCGTAGGCCTAGCGGGGTACGAGCAGTACTTC | CASSVGLAGYEQYF | TRBJ2-7 | TRBD2 | TRBV9 | few
TGTGCCACCAGCAGATGGGGGAGGGGACTAGCGAAAGAGAACTCCTACAATGAGCAGTTCTTC | CATSRWGRGLAKENSYNEQFF | TRBJ2-1 | TRBD2 | TRBV15 | few
TGTGCCAGCAGTTCCGGGACTAGCCTCGAGACCCAGTACTTC | CASSSGTSLETQYF | TRBJ2-5 | TRBD2 | TRBV6-5 | NA
TGTGCCAGCAGCTTAGTAGCGTGGGGTCAAGAGACCCAGTACTTC | CASSLVAWGQETQYF | TRBJ2-5 | NA | TRBV7-8 | few
TGCGCCAGCAGTGAGCGAGGGATGAACACTGAAGCTTTCTTT | CASSERGMNTEAFF | TRBJ1-1 | NA | TRBV10-1 | NA
TGTGCCAGCTCACCACCCTTTCTAGCGGGAGCCGGGGAGCTGTTTTTT | CASSPPFLAGAGELFF | TRBJ2-2 | TRBD2 | TRBV18 | NA
TGTGCCAGCTCACTGGACGGAGAATATGGCTACACCTTC | CASSLDGEYGYTF | TRBJ1-2 | NA | TRBV18 | few
TGTGCCAGCAGCTGGGAAACAGGAACCGGGGAGCTGTTTTTT | CASSWETGTGELFF | TRBJ2-2 | NA | TRBV5-4 | few
TGTGCCAGCAGGGGGGTTCAGTTCTTC | CASRGVQFF | TRBJ2-1 | NA | TRBV25-1 | NA
TGTGCCAGCAGCTCCAGCGGGACCAACTCCTACGAGCAGTACTTC | CASSSSGTNSYEQYF | TRBJ2-7 | TRBD2 | TRBV7-9 | NA
TGTGCCAGCAGCTTGGAAGGGCAGGGCGGGGAGACCCAGTACTTC | CASSLEGQGGETQYF | TRBJ2-5 | NA | TRBV5-4 | few
TGTGCCAGTAGGGGGGACAGGCTAAGCTCCTACAATGAGCAGTTCTTC | CASRGDRLSSYNEQFF | TRBJ2-1 | TRBD1 | TRBV19 | few
TGTGCCAGCAGTTCATCCGAGACCCAGTACTTC | CASSSSETQYF | TRBJ2-5 | NA | TRBV6-6 | few
TGTGCCAGTAGTAGGACTGATTACTCCTACAATGAGCAGTTCTTC | CASSRTDYSYNEQFF | TRBJ2-1 | NA | TRBV19 | few
TGCGCCAGCAGCCAAGAGGCAGGGCAGTTTCCCTACGAGCAGTACTTC | CASSQEAGQFPYEQYF | TRBJ2-7 | NA | TRBV4-3 | few
TGTGCCAGCAGCCTAAGCGGGGTATACAATGAGCAGTTCTTC | CASSLSGVYNEQFF | TRBJ2-1 | TRBD2 | TRBV6-5 | NA
TGCGCCAGCAGCTTGGATGGGCAAGCCTATGGCTACACCTTC | CASSLDGQAYGYTF | TRBJ1-2 | NA | TRBV5-1 | NA
TGTGCCAGCTCACTCGGACAAAACACTGAAGCTTTCTTT | CASSLGQNTEAFF | TRBJ1-1 | NA | TRBV18 | few
TGTGCCAGCAGCCCGTGGGGCGGGACTACCTACGAGCAGTACTTC | CASSPWGGTTYEQYF | TRBJ2-7 | TRBD2 | TRBV28 | few
TGTGCCAGCAGTTCCTGGGTGGCAGACACTGAAGCTTTCTTT | CASSSWVADTEAFF | TRBJ1-1 | NA | TRBV28 | few
TGTGCCAGCAGTGCTTTACCAGGATTGGATGGCTACACCTTC | CASSALPGLDGYTF | TRBJ1-2 | NA | TRBV28 | few
TGTGCCAGCTCACCAGAGGGATGGACAGATACGCAGTATTTT | CASSPEGWTDTQYF | TRBJ2-3 | NA | TRBV18 | once
TGTGCCAGCAGTTCACAGGGATCGGATTATCTTGGTGGCTACACCTTC | CASSSQGSDYLGGYTF | TRBJ1-2 | NA | TRBV28 | few
TGTGCCAGCAGCCAAGATTCGGTCATCTACGAGCAGTACTTC | CASSQDSVIYEQYF | TRBJ2-7 | NA | TRBV4-2 | few
TGCAGCGTTAGGCCCCCAGAGACCCAGTACTTC | CSVRPPETQYF | TRBJ2-5 | NA | TRBV29-1 | NA
TGTGCCAGCAGTTACGGGGGGTGGAACACTGAAGCTTTCTTT | CASSYGGWNTEAFF | TRBJ1-1 | NA | TRBV6-5 | few
TGTGCCAGCATGTTGATTCAGGGAACAGGAAACACCATATATTTT | CASMLIQGTGNTIYF | TRBJ1-3 | NA | TRBV5-6 | once
TGTGCCAGCAGTTGGGGACTAGCGGTGAACGGGGATGAGCAGTTCTTC | CASSWGLAVNGDEQFF | TRBJ2-1 | TRBD2 | TRBV6-5 | NA
TGTGCCAGCAGGTCTAGCGGAGTCTCCTACGAGCAGTACTTC | CASRSSGVSYEQYF | TRBJ2-7 | TRBD2 | TRBV7-9 | few
TGTGCCAGCTCACCGGTACCGGGGGCAGATACGCAGTATTTT | CASSPVPGADTQYF | TRBJ2-3 | NA | TRBV18 | few
TGCGCCAGCAGCTTGGTGGGGAGCTTCGGGGAGACCCAGTACTTC | CASSLVGSFGETQYF | TRBJ2-5 | NA | TRBV5-1 | few
TGTGCCAGTAGTATTTATACAGGGAATCAGCCCCAGCATTTT | CASSIYTGNQPQHF | TRBJ1-5 | NA | TRBV19 | few
TGCGCCAGCAGCTTGGATGAAAAACTGTTTTTT | CASSLDEKLFF | TRBJ1-4 | NA | TRBV5-1 | NA
TGCAGCGTTGCCGGGACTAGCGGAAACAATGAGCAGTTCTTC | CSVAGTSGNNEQFF | TRBJ2-1 | TRBD2 | TRBV29-1 | NA
TGCGCCAGCAGCTTGATGCGGGAGAATGAGCAGTTCTTC | CASSLMRENEQFF | TRBJ2-1 | TRBD2 | TRBV5-1 | few
TGTGCCAGCAGTTATCTTGGGTGGGGCAAACGGAACACCGGGGAGCTGTTTTTT | CASSYLGWGKRNTGELFF | TRBJ2-2 | NA | TRBV27 | NA
TGTGCCATCAGTGACCGGACGGCCGTACATTCCTACGAGCAGTACTTC | CAISDRTAVHSYEQYF | TRBJ2-7 | NA | TRBV10-3 | NA
TGTGCCAGCAGTTTTAAGGCGATCCGTCGGGAGCAGTACTTC | CASSFKAIRREQYF | TRBJ2-7 | NA | TRBV28 | few
TGTGCCAGCAGCGTTGGGACAACCTCCTACGAGCAGTACTTC | CASSVGTTSYEQYF | TRBJ2-7 | NA | TRBV9 | few
TGTGCCAGCAGTTTACTCGCTGGAAACACCATATATTTT | CASSLLAGNTIYF | TRBJ1-3 | NA | TRBV27 | NA
TGTGCCAGCGGAGGACAGACGAATCAGCCCCAGCATTTT | CASGGQTNQPQHF | TRBJ1-5 | NA | TRBV28 | few
TGTGCCAGTAGACGGAACCCGAACACCGGGGAGCTGTTTTTT | CASRRNPNTGELFF | TRBJ2-2 | NA | TRBV19 | NA
TGTGCCAGCAGTGGGGTGAAGGTTGGAGATACGCAGTATTTT | CASSGVKVGDTQYF | TRBJ2-3 | NA | TRBV6-1 | NA
TGTGCCACCAGGGGACCCCTCTACAATGAGCAGTTCTTC | CATRGPLYNEQFF | TRBJ2-1 | NA | TRBV15 | few
TGTGCCAGCAGCTTAACGGCAAGTGCTGAGCAGTTCTTC | CASSLTASAEQFF | TRBJ2-1 | NA | TRBV7-3 | NA
TGTGCCAGCTCTGGCGACTCCTACGAGCAGTACTTC | CASSGDSYEQYF | TRBJ2-7 | NA | TRBV6-1 | few
TGTGCCAGCAGCTTAGCGGTCGGTGACTATACTGGCTCCTACAATGAGCAGTTCTTC | CASSLAVGDYTGSYNEQFF | TRBJ2-1 | NA | TRBV7-2 | few
TGTGCCAGCAGCTTAGCCCCCACTGTGGTCAATGAGCAGTTCTTC | CASSLAPTVVNEQFF | TRBJ2-1 | NA | TRBV7-2 | NA
TGTGCCAGTAGTAAAGGGAGCGGGAGGGGATCCTACAATGAGCAGTTCTTC | CASSKGSGRGSYNEQFF | TRBJ2-1 | TRBD2 | TRBV19 | NA